The sequence of this T cell receptor (beta chain) was determined in a study of CD4 T cells in relation to SARS-CoV-2 and coronaviruses (dated by TCRdb to about 2021). Regarding the complete study: In the ViraFEST assay, PBMCs were cultured with antigen for about eleven days, after which TCR beta CDR3s were sequenced to identify clonal expansions specific to the antigen. Using patient-derived lymphoblastoid cell lines, the shared crossreactive spike epitopes were mapped to their HLA restriction. The Adaptive Biotechnologies TCR-sequencing kit was used for samples from three pre-COVID donors and for the naive versus memory experiments, whereas the other data were Illumina-based. A different TCR-beta assay, based on Illumina, was used to sequence expansion assays from other donors in the study. The negative reference condition was either a culture with an HIV-1 Nef peptide pool or a culture with no peptide. At the level of individual TCR clonotypes, the study measured memory CD4+ T cell crossreactivity between SARS-CoV-2 spike protein and common cold coronavirus spike proteins. Paper-wide results and their limitations: Pre-pandemic and post-infection samples were not both contributed by any donor, so tracing of the source of pre-existing responses was limited. Crossreactivity analysis centred on spike protein, so crossreactivity against other viral proteins was not assessed. Memory CD4+ clonotypes crossrecognizing SARS-CoV-2 and at least one common cold coronavirus spike were found in approximately 60% of donors. Significantly weaker SARS-CoV-2-driven expansion was shown by crossreactive clones than by monoreactive clones, consistent with antigenic imprinting. The study was constrained by small numbers of patients and of tested TCRs.

CD4+ T cells from unexposed donors were collected before the COVID-19 pandemic (2011-2018). After about 10 days of culture, CD4+ T cells were isolated with the EasySep CD4+ T cell isolation kit. As far as cell numbers permitted, CD4+ T cells from unexposed donors were tested for reactivity against SARS-CoV-2 S and N as well as four spike pools from common cold coronaviruses. PBMCs were cultured at two million per well in IMDM supplemented with 5% human AB serum and roughly 9.6 IU/ml IL-2. Half of the culture medium was replaced with fresh IL-2-containing medium on days 3 and 7. Triplicate replicate wells were generally used for each peptide culture condition. Leukapheresis product for the unexposed donors was purchased commercially. PBMCs were isolated from leukapheresis product or whole blood by Ficoll-Paque PLUS gradient centrifugation. PBMCs were either cryopreserved at -140°C or used fresh in the expansion assay. The QIAamp Micro DNA Kit was used to extract genomic DNA from the CD4+ T cells.

This clone was seen a handful of times. The clone's antigen remains unknown. The record has no base qualities; no much larger clone is one base away. The library was generated by the immunoSEQ multiplex PCR assay. Turning to the authors' computational methods: During preprocessing, nonproductive sequences were removed, as were CDR3s that did not start with C, did not end with F or W, or were shorter than 7 amino acids. Antigen-specific clonotypes were called with the MANAFEST web app, based on expansion relative to reference and other culture wells. To be counted as positive, a clone had to show significant expansion compared with the reference culture, at an FDR below 0.05, in 2 of 3 replicate wells. A further requirement for positive clones was significant expansion compared with all other tandem wells, along with an odds ratio above 5. CDR3 homology was measured as pairwise Levenshtein distance, computed with the stringdist R package after trimming three terminal residues from each end. TCRdb took this table from immuneACCESS and kept in-frame rearrangements with V and J called. Such tables lack part of the clones; where checked against another copy, unresolved V genes explain under half of the gap, and the rest is unexplained. V, J and clone size are taken as reported in that table, and D and trimming were inferred from the DNA itself. In this sample the table shows around 25,000 clones, 65% to 80% of which occur a single time. Clones ranked in the top ten supply around 11% of the sample.

Material: CD4+ T cells from PBMCs, cultured in vitro. This receptor was taken from a human donor in good health.

The DNA sequence reads TGTGCCAGCTGTGGGGAGCTGACCCAGCATTTT. This codes for CASCGELTQHF. Recombination connected TRBV6-6 to TRBJ1-5; too little of a D gene remains to name it. Reading the germline V gene (reference sequence) gives CDR1 MNHNY and CDR2 SVGAGI. The V and J ends are trimmed by 8 bases and 11 bases, leaving 13 bases between them. From cysteine to phenylalanine, the CDR3 is 11 amino acids long. The entry retains the CDR3 DNA only, 33 bases that are in frame from base 1.